This entry lists 10 T cell receptor beta chains sequenced from one sample in a study of blood T cell repertoires in COVID-19. Clones were sequenced by immunoSEQ multiplex PCR, and TCRdb holds only the in-frame ones, with some missing. This sample has tens of thousands of clones, with 70% to 85% found just once. Sequenced: peripheral blood. Receptors were obtained from a human donor with acute or convalescent COVID-19. The donor label of this sample is uncertain.

The chain employs TRBV6-1 and TRBJ1-5, with unresolved D. The CDR3 runs 17 residues. CDR1 and CDR2 (germline): MNHNS, SASEGT. With 0 bases removed from V and 2 bases from J, the gap between germline ends came to 14 bases. The CDR3 here is CASSEALRRRGNQPQHF. DNA for the CDR3: TGTGCCAGCAGTGAAGCGCTTCGAAGACGGGGCAATCAGCCCCAGCATTTT.

The chain is built from TRBV6-5 and TRBJ1-5, with D uncertain. V was trimmed by 0 bases and J by 0 bases, leaving 6 bases between them. Germline V gives CDR1 MNHEY, CDR2 SVGAGI. This CDR3 is built from 15 residues. The CDR3 protein is CASSYSPNSNQPQHF. The CDR3 coding sequence is TGTGCCAGCAGTTACTCGCCTAATAGCAATCAGCCCCAGCATTTT.

The chain carries TRBV18 and TRBJ2-7; 9 nucleotides agree with TRBD2. The V gene's germline CDR1 is KGHSH and CDR2 LQKENI. J lost 5 bases, V lost 6 bases, and 5 bases had no gene match. This CDR3 is built from 13 residues. The CDR3 reads CASSRTSVDEQYF. CDR3 coding DNA: TGTGCCAGCTCCCGGACTAGCGTCGACGAGCAGTACTTC.

CDR3 bases: TGTGCCAGCAGCTTAAGACAGGGGGTTAGGGAGACCCAGTACTTC. Its protein is CASSLRQGVRETQYF. The chain couples TRBV7-8 to TRBJ2-5, with TRBD1 matching 9 bases. This CDR3 has 15 amino acids. V dropped 2 bases and J dropped 5; count of bases not matched to a gene: 6. Per germline, CDR1 SGHVS and CDR2 FQNEAQ. Filled out from reference TRBV7-8 and TRBJ2-5, the complete variable domain reads GAGVSQSPRYKVAKRGQDVALRCDPISGHVSLFWYQQALGQGPEFLTYFQNEAQLDKSGLPSDRFFAERPEGSVSTLKIQRTQQEDSAVYLCASSLRQGVRETQYFGPGTRLLVL.

The chain has TRBV15 and TRBJ1-3; no reliable D call. This CDR3 region has 13 residues. The germline V gene has CDR1 LNHNV and CDR2 YYDKDF (reference sequence). With 0 bases removed from V and 3 bases from J, the gap between germline ends came to 3 bases. The CDR3 nucleotides are TGTGCCACCAGCAGAGATTATGGAAACACCATATATTTT. Protein product: CATSRDYGNTIYF.

The V gene is TRBV30, the J gene TRBJ1-1; D gene ambiguous. The CDR3 covers 15 residues. Between the trimmed V and J ends, which lost 0 bases and 1 base, there was a span of 12 bases. Looked up from germline, CDR1 is GTSNPN and CDR2 is SVGIG (reference sequence). The CDR3 is CAWSVFGIANTEAFF. As DNA, the CDR3 is TGTGCCTGGAGTGTATTCGGCATAGCGAACACTGAAGCTTTCTTT.

This sequence joins TRBV10-2 and TRBJ1-2; the match to TRBD1 covers 10 bases. J lost 8 bases, V lost 5 bases, and 14 bases had no gene match. Germline assignment: CDR1 WSHSY and CDR2 SAAADI. This CDR3 is built from 16 residues. The CDR3 DNA reads TGCGCCAGCAGTCCCGACAGGGGGCGATCCTCATTAGGCTACACCTTC. It is translated as CASSPDRGRSSLGYTF.

This chain joins TRBV7-3 and TRBJ2-1, with D tentatively TRBD2 (5 bases). This CDR3 is built from 18 residues. Trimming shortened V by 1 base and J by 0 bases, and 16 bases separated the two germline ends. Germline V lookup: CDR1 SGHTA, CDR2 FQGTGA. CDR3 DNA sequence: TGTGCCAGCAGCTTAAACGGGATAGCGCCGAGCTCCTACAATGAGCAGTTCTTC. Encoded protein: CASSLNGIAPSSYNEQFF. Full variable domain (rest looked up from reference TRBV7-3 and TRBJ2-1): GAGVSQTPSNKVTEKGKYVELRCDPISGHTALYWYRQSLGQGPEFLIYFQGTGAADDSGLPNDRFFAVRPEGSVSTLKIQRTERGDSAVYLCASSLNGIAPSSYNEQFFGPGTRLTVL.

The chain combines TRBV7-3 with TRBJ2-5; 9 positions agree with TRBD1. The length of the CDR3 is 15 residues. The germline V gene has CDR1 SGHTA and CDR2 FQGTGA. Unmatched junction bases numbered 5, after V lost 1 base and J lost 5 bases. The CDR3 DNA sequence: TGTGCCAGCAGCTTAAGGGGACAGGGAAGGGAGACCCAGTACTTC. Encoded protein: CASSLRGQGRETQYF.

The rearrangement joins TRBV5-1 to TRBJ1-2; no clear D. Germline lookup yields CDR1 SGHRS and CDR2 YFSETQ. The CDR3 loop spans 13 amino acids. Trimming took 4 bases from V and 7 from J, leaving 14 bases between them. CDR3 nucleotide sequence: TGCGCCAGCAGCCGTAGCCTGGAGGGTGGCTACACCTTC. It encodes CASSRSLEGGYTF.